This T cell receptor (beta chain) came from a study of T cell clones after liver transplantation. Study-wide results and limits: Low donor cell numbers restricted donor-reactive repertoire measurement in two subjects.

The CDR3 is 14 amino acids. V dropped 4 bases and J dropped 8; count of bases not matched to a gene: 7. Looked up from germline, CDR1 is SGHAT and CDR2 is FQNNGV. A note on this clone: Its target is unknown.

The method was immunoSEQ multiplex PCR; TCRdb's version includes in-frame clones alone and lacks a portion of them. The table records some 70,000 clones, about four fifths of them present only once. The material was CD4+ T cells from blood, obtained before liver transplant. This receptor was taken from a human donor who received a liver transplant. V usage is TRBV11-2 and J usage is TRBJ1-4; 7 bases agree with TRBD1. The DNA for the CDR3 is TGTGCCAGCAGCTCCAGGGGGTTAGAGGAAAAACTGTTTTTT. Residues: CASSSRGLEEKLFF.